Below, one T cell receptor (beta chain) is given with its context. These data belong to a study of blood T cell repertoires in COVID-19. Study at large: Material from acute and convalescent COVID-19 was sourced from the United States, Italy and Spain. T cells, B-cell-depleted T cells, or PBMCs provided the cDNA or gDNA that served as material.

How the authors handled the data: Using reference gene primer amplification, nucleated cell counts were estimated. Data came from immunoSEQ multiplex PCR; TCRdb stores just in-frame clones and leaves some out. The DNA gave D and trimming, while V, J and clone size come from that table. The sample includes 200,000 to 250,000 clones, 85% to 90% of them seen just once. The CDR3 covers 15 residues. V lost 4 bases and J lost 3, with 14 bases in between. Per the germline V gene, CDR1 is SGHNT and CDR2 is YYREEE (reference sequence). This chain connects TRBV5-4 to TRBJ2-1, with D perhaps TRBD2 (6 bases). This clonotype originated in a man in his 60s who had recovered from COVID-19. Sequenced: peripheral blood. CDR3 coding DNA: TGTGCCAGCAGCCCCCAGGCTAGCGACTACAATGAGCAGTTCTTC. Translating gives CASSPQASDYNEQFF.